The 22 T cell receptor beta chains reported below all come from one sample, sequenced in a study of naive and memory T cell subsets. Study results and caveats: Naive repertoires, especially CD8, held a few larger clonotypes, possibly memory cells re-expressing CD45RA.

No cognate antigen is known for these TCRs. An equimolar mix of two oligonucleotides served as the beta constant-region primer for TRBC1 and TRBC2. The ligated cDNA underwent four PCR rounds using SP2 and nested alpha and beta constant-region primers. TCRdb independently ran MiXCR on the UMI-ligation and nested PCR reads; one entry per CDR3 protein. The table lists 150,000 or so distinct CDR3 sequences, 22% of them singletons. Sequencing used naive CD4+ T cells from blood. These receptors were collected from a human donor in good health.

This clonotype was recorded once. The rearrangement uses TRBV7-9 and TRBJ2-1; 8 bases are a match to TRBD2. This CDR3 spans 14 amino acids. Germline CDR1 and CDR2: SEHNR and FQNEAQ (reference sequence). J lost 9 bases, V lost 2 bases, and 6 bases had no gene match. CDR3 in amino acids: CASSLIGTSGEQFF. The DNA of the CDR3 is TGTGCCAGCAGCTTAATTGGCACTAGCGGTGAGCAGTTCTTC.

This chain links TRBV5-6 with TRBJ2-7, with 9 bases aligning to TRBD1. This CDR3 comprises 16 residues. Germline V lookup: CDR1 SGHDT, CDR2 YYEEEE. Trimming took 6 bases from V and 3 from J; bases not matched to a gene: 13. CDR3 DNA sequence: TGTGCCAGCAAGAACCTCGGGACAGGGTATAGCTACGAGCAGTACTTC. As protein: CASKNLGTGYSYEQYF.

V and J are TRBV10-3 and TRBJ2-1, with a weak D call TRBD1 (6 bases). The CDR3 runs to 15 residues. V was pared by 0 bases and J by 8 bases, with 14 bases between. Germline V lookup: CDR1 ENHRY, CDR2 SYGVKD. The CDR3 loop is CAISESYETGYEQFF. CDR3 bases: TGTGCCATCAGTGAGTCCTACGAGACAGGCTATGAGCAGTTCTTC.

The chain recombines TRBV2 with TRBJ1-5, with D unresolved. V lost 2 bases and J lost 0, with 8 bases in between. Germline V CDR1 and CDR2: SNHLY, FYNNEI. This CDR3 is built from 15 residues. The CDR3, as DNA: TGTGCCAGCAGTGAAAAATCCCTTAGCAATCAGCCCCAGCATTTT. Encoded protein: CASSEKSLSNQPQHF.

The chain links TRBV29-1 to TRBJ2-2, with TRBD2 matching over 13 bases. The V segment lost 7 bases and the J segment 6 bases; nucleotides outside the gene matches: 14. The CDR3 spans 17 residues. Per germline, CDR1 SQVTM and CDR2 ANQGSEA. The CDR3 nucleotides are TGCAGCGCCCGGACTAGCGGGAGCCGGGGGTTGGCCGGGGAGCTGTTTTTT. Its translation: CSARTSGSRGLAGELFF.

This clonotype has a count of ten or more. The chain uses TRBV5-4 and TRBJ2-7; D gene ambiguous. This CDR3 spans 16 amino acids. Germline V CDR1 and CDR2: SGHNT, YYREEE (reference sequence). Trimming took off 2 bases at V and 5 bases at J, with 20 bases between the two ends. The CDR3 coding sequence is TGTGCCAGCAGCTTAGACACCCGCCCCTTTGTAAACGAGCAGTACTTC. Protein sequence: CASSLDTRPFVNEQYF.

V and J are TRBV6-2 or TRBV6-3 and TRBJ1-4; 8 bases line up with TRBD1. Germline V gene lookup returns CDR1 MNHEY and CDR2 SVGEGT. The V and J ends lost 10 bases and 0 bases, in that order; junction bases with no gene match: 13. The CDR3 extends over 17 amino acids. In DNA, the CDR3 is TGTGCCACCGCTGGACAGGGAGGGAGGTCAACTAATGAAAAACTGTTTTTT. Its translation: CATAGQGGRSTNEKLFF.

The chain couples TRBV7-6 to TRBJ1-4; D may be TRBD1 (6 bases). Germline values: CDR1 SGHVS, CDR2 FNYEAQ. The V end lost 0 bases, the J end lost 8 bases, and 10 bases lay between the germline ends. The CDR3 covers 14 residues. The CDR3 DNA reads as TGTGCCAGCAGCTTAGCAGGGGGGAGAGAAAAACTGTTTTTT. Amino acid sequence: CASSLAGGREKLFF. The full variable domain, with the rest looked up from reference TRBV7-6 and TRBJ1-4, is GAGVSQSPRYKVTKRGQDVALRCDPISGHVSLYWYRQALGQGPEFLTYFNYEAQQDKSGLPNDRFSAERPEGSISTLTIQRTEQRDSAMYRCASSLAGGREKLFFGSGTQLSVL.

This clonotype was observed a few times. The chain links TRBV19 to TRBJ2-1; no reliable D call. This CDR3 is built from 14 residues. Germline V gene lookup returns CDR1 LNHDA and CDR2 SQIVND (reference sequence). The germline V and J ends were trimmed by 3 bases and 7 bases, with 13 bases remaining between them. This chain's CDR3 is CASSIRTTANEQFF. The CDR3 DNA reads TGTGCCAGTAGTATTCGGACCACAGCAAATGAGCAGTTCTTC. Combining the CDR3 with reference TRBV19 and TRBJ2-1 gives the whole variable domain DGGITQSPKYLFRKEGQNVTLSCEQNLNHDAMYWYRQDPGQGLRLIYYSQIVNDFQKGDIAEGYSVSREKKESFPLTVTSAQKNPTAFYLCASSIRTTANEQFFGPGTRLTVL.

This clonotype was counted only a few times. The CDR3, as DNA: TGTGCCAGCAGCGTGGGACAGGGTATCTCTTCCTACGAGCAGTACTTC. Amino acid sequence: CASSVGQGISSYEQYF. The chain links TRBV9 to TRBJ2-7; 9 positions agree with TRBD1. Germline CDR1 SGDLS, CDR2 YYNGEE. Trimming took 2 bases from V and 1 from J; bases not matched to a gene: 7. The length of the CDR3 is 16 residues. Drawing the rest from reference TRBV9 and TRBJ2-7, the complete variable domain is DSGVTQTPKHLITATGQRVTLRCSPRSGDLSVYWYQQSLDQGLQFLIQYYNGEERAKGNILERFSAQQFPDLHSELNLSSLELGDSALYFCASSVGQGISSYEQYFGPGTRLTVT.

The chain is built from TRBV6-5 and TRBJ2-3, with a possible D match to TRBD2 (6 bases). With 5 bases removed from V and 3 bases from J, the gap between germline ends came to 15 bases. The CDR3 has 15 residues. Germline CDR1 MNHEY, CDR2 SVGAGI. CDR3 in amino acids: CASSLGGVGTDTQYF. The CDR3 DNA follows: TGTGCCAGCAGTCTCGGGGGAGTAGGAACAGATACGCAGTATTTT.

Ten or more counts support this clonotype. This chain links TRBV19 with TRBJ1-5; D unresolved. The V end was cut by 4 bases, the J end by 1 base, with 14 bases between. This CDR3 is built from 16 residues. Germline CDR1 reads LNHDA; CDR2 reads SQIVND (reference sequence). The CDR3 here is CASSKIRVLSNQPQHF. The CDR3 bases are TGTGCCAGTAGTAAGATTAGGGTTTTGAGCAATCAGCCCCAGCATTTT.

The V gene is TRBV29-1, the J gene TRBJ2-1; no reliable D call. V shed 7 bases and J shed 8 bases, with 15 bases lying between them. Germline values: CDR1 SQVTM, CDR2 ANQGSEA. The CDR3 totals 12 residues. DNA of the CDR3: TGCAGCGGAGGAGAAGGGCCTTATGAGCAGTTCTTC. Translated, it gives CSGGEGPYEQFF.

The V and J genes are TRBV25-1 and TRBJ2-2, with a possible D match to TRBD1 (6 bases). Trimming cost V 3 bases and J 0 bases, with 11 bases left between them. Looked up from germline, CDR1 is MGHDK and CDR2 is SYGVNS. The CDR3 contains 16 residues. CDR3 bases: TGTGCCAGCAGTGACCCGACAGGAGCGAACACCGGGGAGCTGTTTTTT. As protein: CASSDPTGANTGELFF.

This clonotype has just a few counts. The CDR3 DNA is TGCGCCAGCAGCATCGGACACTTGAACACTGAAGCTTTCTTT. Protein: CASSIGHLNTEAFF. The rearrangement links TRBV5-1 to TRBJ1-1; possibly TRBD1 for D (5 bases). The CDR3 is made up of 14 amino acids. Germline-derived CDR1 and CDR2 are SGHRS and YFSETQ. V lost 4 bases to trimming and J lost 0 bases, with 10 bases between them.

This clonotype came up once. The chain uses TRBV5-1 and TRBJ2-5; TRBD1 matches 10 bases. CDR1 and CDR2 from the germline V gene are SGHRS and YFSETQ. With V trimmed by 0 bases and J by 5 bases, 7 bases remained unmatched. The CDR3 contains 16 residues. CDR3 in amino acids: CASSLGQGANSETQYF. CDR3 nucleotides: TGCGCCAGCAGCTTGGGACAGGGGGCGAATTCGGAGACCCAGTACTTC.

The V gene is TRBV6-2 or TRBV6-3, the J gene TRBJ1-5; possible D gene TRBD1, 6 bases. Germline assignment: CDR1 MNHEY and CDR2 SVGEGT. The CDR3 runs to 16 residues. CDR3 DNA sequence: TGTGCTTCCAGCACAAGGAGGACAGCTACGGAGGAGGCCCAGCATTTT. The encoded protein is CASSTRRTATEEAQHF.

The rearrangement links TRBV5-1 to TRBJ2-5; 7 nucleotides agree with TRBD1. This CDR3 is built from 13 residues. From germline, CDR1 is SGHRS and CDR2 YFSETQ. V gave up 4 bases and J gave up 5 bases; unmatched junction bases: 5. The CDR3 is CASSTGTEETQYF. In nucleotides, the CDR3 is TGCGCCAGCAGCACCGGGACAGAGGAGACCCAGTACTTC.

The chain joins TRBV5-1 to TRBJ1-5; 7 positions agree with TRBD1. This CDR3 contains 15 residues. Trimming removed 4 bases from V and 2 bases from J; junction bases left unmatched: 6. CDR1 SGHRS and CDR2 YFSETQ come from the germline V gene. CDR3 sequence: CASSASGQGNQPQHF. The CDR3 DNA follows: TGCGCCAGCAGCGCATCCGGACAGGGCAATCAGCCCCAGCATTTT.

Ten or more counts support this clonotype. The rearrangement uses TRBV27 and TRBJ1-1, with D unresolved. Germline CDR1 MNHEY, CDR2 SMNVEV (reference sequence). This CDR3 has 13 residues. V gave up 5 bases and J gave up 4 bases, with 11 bases separating them. The CDR3 region has the DNA TGTGCCAGCAGTCGATCAGCTGGCACTGAAGCTTTCTTT. This codes for CASSRSAGTEAFF.

This sequence joins TRBV20-1 and TRBJ1-1, with 9 nucleotides matching TRBD1. This CDR3 is built from 13 residues. Trimming cost V 5 bases and J 5 bases; bases outside gene matches: 6. In germline, CDR1 is DFQATT, CDR2 SNEGSKA (reference sequence). The CDR3 here is CSASGQGYTEAFF. The CDR3 DNA is TGCAGTGCTTCGGGACAGGGATATACTGAAGCTTTCTTT.

The chain employs TRBV5-4 and TRBJ2-1; TRBD2 agrees at 12 bases. Germline V gives CDR1 SGHNT, CDR2 YYREEE (reference sequence). V gave up 5 bases and J gave up 4 bases; unmatched junction bases: 7. CDR3 length equals 16 residues. The CDR3 loop reads CASSKFGLAGYNEQFF. The CDR3, as DNA: TGTGCCAGCAGTAAGTTTGGACTAGCGGGATACAATGAGCAGTTCTTC.